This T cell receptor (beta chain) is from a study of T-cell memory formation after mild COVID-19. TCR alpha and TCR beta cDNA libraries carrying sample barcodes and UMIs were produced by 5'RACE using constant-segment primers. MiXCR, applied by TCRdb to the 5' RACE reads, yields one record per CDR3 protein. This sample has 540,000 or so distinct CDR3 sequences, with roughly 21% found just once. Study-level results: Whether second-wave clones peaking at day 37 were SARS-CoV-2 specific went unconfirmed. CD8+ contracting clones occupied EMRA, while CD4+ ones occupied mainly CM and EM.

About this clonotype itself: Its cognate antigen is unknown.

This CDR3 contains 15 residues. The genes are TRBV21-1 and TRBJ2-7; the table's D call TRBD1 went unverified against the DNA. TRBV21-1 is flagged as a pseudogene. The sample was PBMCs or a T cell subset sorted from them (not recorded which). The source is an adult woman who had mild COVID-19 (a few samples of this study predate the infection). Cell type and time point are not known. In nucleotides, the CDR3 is TGTGCCAGCAGCAAAGGCCCCCTTTGCCCCTACGAGCAGTACTTC. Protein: CASSKGPLCPYEQYF.